The T cell receptor (beta chain) under discussion was sequenced for a study of brain T cells in children with intractable seizures. Data came from immunoSEQ multiplex PCR; TCRdb stores just in-frame clones and leaves some out. The table shows under 150,000 clones, with 94% occurring only once. Study-wide results and limits: Absence of clones before surgery may stem from lower sequencing depth. Patients' HCMV serostatus was unknown; virus specificity rests on CDR3 similarity alone.

Turning to this clone: Its cognate antigen is unknown.

CDR3 length equals 14 residues. The V gene's germline CDR1 is SGHRS and CDR2 YFSETQ. V shed 2 bases, J shed 8 bases, and the junction held 6 bases outside the gene matches. Only cases whose brain tissue showed the highest T cell transcript signatures were sequenced. Before surgery, patients took at least one anti-epileptic drug. Sequences were derived from peripheral blood, sampled at surgery. The chain uses TRBV5-1 and TRBJ1-2, with 10 positions matching TRBD1. The sequence was collected from a boy under two years old with hemimegalencephaly and intractable seizures. The CDR3, as DNA: TGCGCCAGCAGCTTCGGGACAGGGGCTTACGGCTACACCTTC. This codes for CASSFGTGAYGYTF.